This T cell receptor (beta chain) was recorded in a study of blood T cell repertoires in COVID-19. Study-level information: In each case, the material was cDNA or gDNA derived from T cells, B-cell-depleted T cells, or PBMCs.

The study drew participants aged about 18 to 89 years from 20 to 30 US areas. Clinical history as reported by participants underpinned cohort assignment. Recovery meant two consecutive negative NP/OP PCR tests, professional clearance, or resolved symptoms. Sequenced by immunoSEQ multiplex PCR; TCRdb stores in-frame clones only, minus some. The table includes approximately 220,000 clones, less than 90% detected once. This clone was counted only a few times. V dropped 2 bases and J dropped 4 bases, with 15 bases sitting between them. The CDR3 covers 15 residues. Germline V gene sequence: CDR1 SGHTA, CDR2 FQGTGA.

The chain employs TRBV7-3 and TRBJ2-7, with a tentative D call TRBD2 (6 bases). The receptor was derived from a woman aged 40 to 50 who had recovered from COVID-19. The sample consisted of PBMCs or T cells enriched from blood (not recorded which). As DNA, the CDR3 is TGTGCCAGCAGCTTACGAGGAGGGCCACAATACGAGCAGTACTTC. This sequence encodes CASSLRGGPQYEQYF.